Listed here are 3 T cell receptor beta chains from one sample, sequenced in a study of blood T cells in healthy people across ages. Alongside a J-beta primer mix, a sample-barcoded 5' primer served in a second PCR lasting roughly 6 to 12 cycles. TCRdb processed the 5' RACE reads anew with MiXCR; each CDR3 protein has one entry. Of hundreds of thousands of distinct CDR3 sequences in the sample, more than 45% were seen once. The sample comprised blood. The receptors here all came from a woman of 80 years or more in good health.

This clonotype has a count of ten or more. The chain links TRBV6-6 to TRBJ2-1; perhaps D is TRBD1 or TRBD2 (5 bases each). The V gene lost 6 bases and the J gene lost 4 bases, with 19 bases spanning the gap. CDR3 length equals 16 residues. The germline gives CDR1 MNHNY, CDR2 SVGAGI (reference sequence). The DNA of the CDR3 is TGTGCCAGCAGAGAAACCCCGGGACCCATTTACAATGAGCAGTTCTTC. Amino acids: CASRETPGPIYNEQFF.

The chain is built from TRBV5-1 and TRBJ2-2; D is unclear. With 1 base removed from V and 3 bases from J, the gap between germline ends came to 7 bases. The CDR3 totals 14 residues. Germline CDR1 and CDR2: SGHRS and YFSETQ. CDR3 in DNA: TGCGCCAGCAGCTTGCTCCGAGACACCGGGGAGCTGTTTTTT. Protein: CASSLLRDTGELFF.

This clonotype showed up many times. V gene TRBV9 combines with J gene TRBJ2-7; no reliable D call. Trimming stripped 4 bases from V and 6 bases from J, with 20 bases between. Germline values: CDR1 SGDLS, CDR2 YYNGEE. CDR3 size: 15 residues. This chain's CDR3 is CASSLDSGFGGEQYF. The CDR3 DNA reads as TGTGCCAGCAGCCTTGATTCCGGGTTCGGCGGCGAGCAGTACTTC. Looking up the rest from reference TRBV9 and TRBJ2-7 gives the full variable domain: DSGVTQTPKHLITATGQRVTLRCSPRSGDLSVYWYQQSLDQGLQFLIQYYNGEERAKGNILERFSAQQFPDLHSELNLSSLELGDSALYFCASSLDSGFGGEQYFGPGTRLTVT.